The rows below give T cell receptor beta chains drawn from one sample of a study of identical twins. TCRdb recomputed calls from the 5' RACE reads with MiXCR, one row per CDR3 protein. The data contain 250,000 or so distinct CDR3 sequences, 6% to 8.5% of them seen just once; the ten biggest clones take up less than 6.5%. This same sample was also part of a study on yellow fever vaccine responses in identical twins.

The sample consisted of CD8+ T cells sorted from blood. These receptors were taken from a young woman in good health. The CDR3 runs from the conserved cysteine through the conserved F or W. The D gene is left open where the match is weak. Size is stated for part of the rows, as once, few or many counts, or as a class when the clone is expanded.

many	TRBV6-2/TRBV6-3	TRBJ2-7	NA	TGTGCCAGCAAGAAGGACGCAAGGGTCCTCTACGAGCAGTACTTC	CASKKDARVLYEQYF
NA	TRBV7-6	TRBJ2-1	NA	TGTGCCAGCAGCTTAGCGACAGGGATCCCGGGGGATGAGCAGTTCTTC	CASSLATGIPGDEQFF
NA	TRBV27	TRBJ2-7	TRBD2	TGTGCCAGCAGTACCAGCGGGAGTGGGTACGAGCAGTACTTC	CASSTSGSGYEQYF
NA	TRBV2	TRBJ2-3	NA	TGTGCCAGCCCCCGCGCGCGGGCAGATACGCAGTATTTT	CASPRARADTQYF
many	TRBV24-1	TRBJ2-1	TRBD2	TGTGCCACCAGTAGTAGCGGGAGCTCCTACAATGAGCAGTTCTTC	CATSSSGSSYNEQFF
few	TRBV20-1	TRBJ2-1	TRBD2	TGCAGTGCCTCAGCGGGGGGGCCTTCCCATGAGCAGTTCTTC	CSASAGGPSHEQFF
many	TRBV5-6	TRBJ1-1	NA	TGTGCCAGCAGCCCCGGTTATGGTTCTGAAGCTTTCTTT	CASSPGYGSEAFF
many	TRBV2	TRBJ2-7	NA	TGTGCCAGTTATCCAGGAGACACCTACGAGCAGTACTTC	CASYPGDTYEQYF
many	TRBV20-1	TRBJ2-7	NA	TGCAGTGCTATCCTAACTGGGGTCACCTACGAGCAGTACTTC	CSAILTGVTYEQYF
many	TRBV27	TRBJ2-2	NA	TGTGCCAGCAGTTCCGGGACTTTTTACACCGGGGAGCTGTTTTTT	CASSSGTFYTGELFF
few	TRBV5-4	TRBJ2-7	TRBD2	TGTGCCAGCAGCTTGGAAGCGGGAGAGTACGAGCAGTACTTC	CASSLEAGEYEQYF
few	TRBV19	TRBJ2-7	NA	TGTGCCAGTAGTATAGATTTTTTCACCCGCTACGAGCAGTACTTC	CASSIDFFTRYEQYF
few	TRBV5-1	TRBJ1-2	NA	TGCGCCAGCAGTGAATCCGGGACTAACTATGGCTACACCTTC	CASSESGTNYGYTF
few	TRBV15	TRBJ2-5	NA	TGTGCCACCATGGCGGGATTCACAAAAGAGACCCAGTACTTC	CATMAGFTKETQYF
few	TRBV28	TRBJ2-1	TRBD2	TGTGCCAGCAGTAAGAGGACTAGCGGGGGCCCCAATGAGCAGTTCTTC	CASSKRTSGGPNEQFF
NA	TRBV5-6	TRBJ2-2	TRBD2	TGTGCCAGCAGCTCCGGGACTAGCGGGATTCGGGCCGGGGAGCTGTTTTTT	CASSSGTSGIRAGELFF
NA	TRBV7-9	TRBJ2-3	NA	TGTGCCAGCAGCACGGGAAGTGGGTACACAGATACGCAGTATTTT	CASSTGSGYTDTQYF
few	TRBV12-3/TRBV12-4	TRBJ2-3	NA	TGTGCCAGCAGTTTTCTACCAGCAGGTCGCACAGATACGCAGTATTTT	CASSFLPAGRTDTQYF
many	TRBV24-1	TRBJ2-1	TRBD2	TGTGCCACCAGTGACTCGGGACTAGCGGATAGCTCCTACAATGAGCAGTTCTTC	CATSDSGLADSSYNEQFF
many	TRBV4-1	TRBJ2-5	NA	TGCGCCAGCAGCCAAGAGGGGACACCTCAAGAGACCCAGTACTTC	CASSQEGTPQETQYF
many	TRBV12-3/TRBV12-4	TRBJ1-2	NA	TGTGCCAGCAGTGACCTCCAGGGATTCTATGGCTACACCTTC	CASSDLQGFYGYTF
NA	TRBV9	TRBJ1-1	NA	TGTGCCAGCAGCGTAGCTACGGGGCAGAACACTGAAGCTTTCTTT	CASSVATGQNTEAFF
few	TRBV4-2	TRBJ2-2	NA	TGTGCCAGCAGCCAAGTGAAGCTCACCGGGGAGCTGTTTTTT	CASSQVKLTGELFF
many	TRBV5-1	TRBJ2-1	NA	TGCGCCAGCAGCCCCGGGCGGGCCCAAAACAATGAGCAGTTCTTC	CASSPGRAQNNEQFF
NA	TRBV7-8	TRBJ1-5	NA	TGTGCCAGCAGCTTACGCAGGGGTGGGGATCAGCCCCAGCATTTT	CASSLRRGGDQPQHF
NA	TRBV12-3/TRBV12-4	TRBJ2-5	TRBD2	TGTGCCAGCAGTTATAGCGGGAATCAAGGAGAGACCCAGTACTTC	CASSYSGNQGETQYF